The clone carrying this TCR beta chain appeared a few times. Antigen specificity is unknown. This entry belongs to a study of graft-versus-host responses after intestinal transplantation. As for the study in general: Recipients were given multivisceral, liver-intestinal, or isolated intestinal transplants. After anti-thymocyte globulin induction, recipients took tacrolimus and steroids for three to four years. General observations from the study: Maximum circulating GvH clone levels tracked with early post-transplant HvG decreases. Among recipient marrow samples, GvH clones were found; some appeared first in ileum or blood.

Some clones are missing from TCRdb's copy, which holds only in-frame ones; the method was immunoSEQ multiplex PCR. The sample holds about 120,000 clones, around 95% seen once. V was clipped by 9 bases and J by 8 bases; unmatched bases: 6. The CDR3 has 12 residues. The chain recombines TRBV23-1 with TRBJ2-2, with 7 bases lining up with TRBD1. TRBV23-1 is identified as an open reading frame with a role that is uncertain. This clonotype was obtained from a human donor who received an intestinal transplant. Material: unstimulated CD8+ T cells sorted from spleen or lymph node cells, obtained before intestinal transplant. The CDR3 protein is CASNRGLGELFF. For the CDR3, the DNA is TGCGCCAGTAACAGGGGCTTAGGGGAGCTGTTTTTT.